What follows are 5 T cell receptor beta chains derived from one specimen sequenced in a study of control samples from healthy donors and cancer patients. The data were produced by immunoSEQ multiplex PCR, yet TCRdb's version contains in-frame clones alone and is incomplete. The sample includes about 180,000 clones, 75% to 95% of them seen just once. The sample consisted of blood. These receptors came from a middle-aged woman in good health.

The CDR3 loop is CASSQLAGGLETQYF. The DNA for the CDR3 is TGTGCCAGCTCCCAACTAGCGGGGGGTCTGGAGACCCAGTACTTC. The chain couples TRBV18 to TRBJ2-5; 12 bases line up with TRBD2. This CDR3 spans 15 amino acids. V lost 6 bases and J lost 5; bases outside the gene matches: 7. The germline V gene encodes CDR1 KGHSH and CDR2 LQKENI.

The chain is built from TRBV5-6 and TRBJ1-3; the match to TRBD1 covers 7 bases. The V segment lost 0 bases and the J segment 3 bases; nucleotides outside the gene matches: 0. This CDR3 is 14 amino acids long. Germline CDR1 reads SGHDT; CDR2 reads YYEEEE. The chain's CDR3 is CASSLDRGGNTIYF. CDR3 nucleotides: TGTGCCAGCAGCTTGGACAGGGGTGGAAACACCATATATTTT.

The J gene is TRBJ2-2, the V gene TRBV6-5; tentatively, D is TRBD2 (5 bases). Germline V lookup: CDR1 MNHEY, CDR2 SVGAGI. V lost 8 bases and J lost 6, with 13 bases in between. The CDR3 covers 13 residues. The CDR3: CASLGFGAGELFF. The CDR3 DNA follows: TGTGCCAGCTTAGGGTTCGGGGCCGGGGAGCTGTTTTTT.

The chain is built from TRBV7-9 and TRBJ1-1; TRBD1 agrees at 9 bases. The CDR3 sequence is 15 residues long. Germline V lookup: CDR1 SEHNR, CDR2 FQNEAQ (reference sequence). Trimming at V came to 5 bases and at J to 8 bases, leaving 12 bases not matched to a gene. The CDR3, as DNA: TGTGCCAGCAGCCTGAGTGGACAGGGGTTATGGGAAGCTTTCTTT. Its translation is CASSLSGQGLWEAFF.

This clone has just one count. The chain employs TRBV29-1 and TRBJ2-5; 9 bases map to TRBD1. The CDR3 has 13 residues. Germline values: CDR1 SQVTM, CDR2 ANQGSEA. Losses at the gene ends were 4 bases for V and 5 bases for J; bases not matched to a gene: 5. CDR3 protein: CSVVTGGVETQYF. The DNA of the CDR3 is TGCAGCGTTGTTACAGGGGGCGTTGAGACCCAGTACTTC. Supplemented by reference TRBV29-1 and TRBJ2-5, the full variable domain reads SAVISQKPSRDICQRGTSLTIQCQVDSQVTMMFWYRQQPGQSLTLIATANQGSEATYESGFVIDKFPISRPNLTFSTLTVSNMSPEDSSIYLCSVVTGGVETQYFGPGTRLLVL.